These T cell receptor beta chains were read from a single sample in a study of siplizumab effects on memory and regulatory T cells. Assay: immunoSEQ multiplex PCR; the TCRdb copy retains only in-frame clones and omits some. The profile covers more than 95,000 clones, with 94% appearing a single time and under 2% taken by the ten largest. The sequenced sample consisted of non-Treg CD4+ T cells sorted from blood. Receptor source: a human donor in good health. Both conserved end residues are part of each CDR3. A D gene is named only where the DNA matches it firmly. Rows give clone size only sometimes, using once, few, many, or a class for an expanded clone.

v_call	cdr3_length	j_call	d_call	clone_size	cdr3_nt	cdr3_aa
TRBV6-1	14	TRBJ2-5	TRBD1	once	TGTGCCAGCAACAGCGGGGACAGGGGCCGTACCCAGTACTTC	CASNSGDRGRTQYF
TRBV5-1	15	TRBJ1-6	-	-	TGCGCCAGCAGCTTGGCTGGACCAGATAATTCACCCCTCCACTTT	CASSLAGPDNSPLHF
TRBV2	18	TRBJ2-2	TRBD1	-	TGTGCCAGCAGCCGACAGGGGGCGGGGTTGGGGAACACCGGGGAGCTGTTTTTT	CASSRQGAGLGNTGELFF
TRBV5-1	15	TRBJ2-1	TRBD2	-	TGCGCCACCGCGCCGATAGCGGGAGTAAGGAATGAGCAGTTCTTC	CATAPIAGVRNEQFF
TRBV6-1	12	TRBJ2-1	-	-	TGTGCCAGCAGTGAATGGGCCGATGAGCAGTTCTTC	CASSEWADEQFF
TRBV4-1	18	TRBJ2-2	TRBD2	-	TGCGCCAGCAGCCATTTACCCCAGCGGGGACCGAACACCGGGGAGCTGTTTTTT	CASSHLPQRGPNTGELFF
TRBV19	15	TRBJ1-5	TRBD1	-	TGTGCCAGTAGACCGGGACAGCTCCACAATCAGCCCCAGCATTTT	CASRPGQLHNQPQHF
TRBV19	14	TRBJ1-2	-	-	TGTGCCAGTAGTATAGATGCCCAGGGCTATGGCTACACCTTC	CASSIDAQGYGYTF
TRBV6-1	15	TRBJ1-5	-	-	TGTGCCAGCAGTGAATATGGGGCGAGCAATCAGCCCCAGCATTTT	CASSEYGASNQPQHF
TRBV30	12	TRBJ1-6	TRBD1	-	TGTGCCTGGAAGACAGGGCAATCACCCCTCCACTTT	CAWKTGQSPLHF
TRBV18	15	TRBJ1-1	-	-	TGTGCCAGCTCACCAAGGGAGACCGTGAACACTGAAGCTTTCTTT	CASSPRETVNTEAFF
TRBV5-5	13	TRBJ2-3	-	-	TGTGCCAGCAGCTCCGCACGGGCAGATACGCAGTATTTT	CASSSARADTQYF
TRBV19	14	TRBJ2-2	-	-	TGTGCCAGTAGTATACAGCAGAACACCGGGGAGCTGTTTTTT	CASSIQQNTGELFF
TRBV18	12	TRBJ2-1	-	-	TGTGCCAGCTCACCGACTGGCAATGAGCAGTTCTTC	CASSPTGNEQFF
TRBV15	16	TRBJ2-7	-	once	TGTGCCACCAGCAGGGCTCGACGGTACTACGAGGGCGAGCAGTACTTC	CATSRARRYYEGEQYF
TRBV6-6	15	TRBJ2-5	-	-	TGTGCCAGCAGTTACACACCTTTCCGGAGAGAGACCCAGTACTTC	CASSYTPFRRETQYF
TRBV27	15	TRBJ2-4	-	-	TGTGCCAGCAGTTTATCCCGGGTGGCCAAAAACATTCAGTACTTC	CASSLSRVAKNIQYF
TRBV27	13	TRBJ1-2	-	once	TGTGCCAGCAGTCCCACCGGTGGCTATGGCTACACCTTC	CASSPTGGYGYTF
TRBV9	15	TRBJ2-2	-	-	TGTGCCAGCAGCGCGGACAGCCGGGGCACCGGGGAGCTGTTTTTT	CASSADSRGTGELFF
TRBV6-5	15	TRBJ2-5	-	-	TGTGCCAGCAGTTACTCGACCCTCGGGGTTGAGACCCAGTACTTC	CASSYSTLGVETQYF
TRBV2	14	TRBJ2-7	TRBD2	-	TGTGCCAGCAGGGTAGCGGGAGGTTCCTACGAGCAGTACTTC	CASRVAGGSYEQYF
TRBV7-8	15	TRBJ2-1	TRBD2	-	TGTGCCAGCACCTCTAGCGGCGTCAACTACAATGAGCAGTTCTTC	CASTSSGVNYNEQFF